By share, the clone carrying this T cell receptor (beta chain) ranks as medium-sized. The antigen remains undetermined. Described time point: sample taken at primary tumor resection. Unsorted whole RNA from tumor, nontumor lung or frozen PBMC underwent sequencing. The record originates from a study of spatial heterogeneity in lung cancer. As for the study in general: The count of detected beta-chain sequences consistently exceeded that of alpha-chain sequences. Study-level results: In tumors, expanded intratumoral alpha and beta TCR counts tracked mutation counts.

Looked up from germline, CDR1 is SEHNR and CDR2 is FQNEAQ (reference sequence). The CDR3 totals 15 residues. V shed 7 bases and J shed 7 bases, with 20 bases lying between them. A single record per CDR3 protein comes from TCRdb applying MiXCR to the 5' RACE reads. In the table there are 2,000 to 2,500 distinct CDR3 sequences, approximately 2.4% of which are singletons. This clonotype was sampled from a male donor with early-stage non-small cell lung cancer. The sample consisted of lung tumor tissue, taken at surgery. The chain recombines TRBV7-9 with TRBJ2-1; possibly TRBD1 or TRBD2 for D (6 bases each). This CDR3 is CASNKEGGIGNEQFF. CDR3 DNA sequence: TGTGCCAGCAACAAAGAAGGGGGGATCGGGAATGAGCAGTTCTTC. Filled out from reference TRBV7-9 and TRBJ2-1, the complete variable domain reads DTGVSQNPRHKITKRGQNVTFRCDPISEHNRLYWYRQTLGQGPEFLTYFQNEAQLEKSRLLSDRFSAERPKGSFSTLEIQRTEQGDSAMYLCASNKEGGIGNEQFFGPGTRLTVL.